Listed here are 25 T cell receptor beta chains from one sample, sequenced in a study of T cells in severe cutaneous drug reactions. The patients sequenced had a carbamazepine-induced Stevens-Johnson syndrome or toxic epidermal necrolysis reaction. The iRepertoire multiplex PCR system with TCR subtype-specific primers built both bulk and single-cell libraries. From the multiplex PCR reads, TCRdb lists one entry per CDR3 protein and no DNA. This listing includes approximately 1,900 distinct CDR3 sequences. The specimen was PBMCs. The receptors originated from a human donor with Stevens-Johnson syndrome, a severe cutaneous drug reaction.

This clonotype is identified as medium-sized from frequency. The chain links TRBV27 to TRBJ2-2; TCRdb designates TRBD2, a call that cannot be tested without DNA. The germline V gene has CDR1 MNHEY and CDR2 SMNVEV (reference sequence). The CDR3 spans 18 residues. The CDR3 is CASSFGPGTFANTGELFF.

Judged by frequency, this clonotype is medium-sized. This chain links TRBV19 with TRBJ1-1; TCRdb's D gene call, TRBD1, goes unchecked for lack of DNA. CDR3 length equals 15 residues. Germline V lookup: CDR1 LNHDA, CDR2 SQIVND (reference sequence). The CDR3 here is CASKRRAGENTEAFF. Based on the CDR3 plus reference TRBV19 and TRBJ1-1, the full variable domain is DGGITQSPKYLFRKEGQNVTLSCEQNLNHDAMYWYRQDPGQGLRLIYYSQIVNDFQKGDIAEGYSVSREKKESFPLTVTSAQKNPTAFYLCASKRRAGENTEAFFGQGTRLTVV.

The J gene is TRBJ2-3, the V gene TRBV20-1; TCRdb reports TRBD1, a call that lacks DNA to check it against. Per the germline V gene, CDR1 is DFQATT and CDR2 is SNEGSKA (reference sequence). The CDR3 runs 15 residues. CDR3 residues: CSARGGHSLTDTQYF.

In terms of frequency, this clonotype is medium-sized. The V and J genes are TRBV4-1 and TRBJ2-2; lacking DNA, the TRBD2 call made by TCRdb goes unchecked. CDR3 length: 16 residues. CDR1 is MGHRA, CDR2 YSYEKL, per germline. CDR3: CASSQDSPGRTGELFF.

This clonotype is deemed medium-sized by its frequency. J is TRBJ2-3 and V is TRBV6-4; TCRdb lists TRBD1, though no DNA is available to test this call. CDR3 size: 16 residues. CDR1 is MRHNA and CDR2 is SNTAGT in the germline V gene. CDR3 sequence reads: CASSVEGQGTVGTQYF.

This chain connects TRBV7-2 to TRBJ1-4; TCRdb calls TRBD1, which cannot be checked without DNA. Germline loops: CDR1 SGHTA, CDR2 FQGNSA. The CDR3 consists of 14 residues. The CDR3 region is CASSSRTGEEKLFF.

This clonotype is labeled medium-sized based on frequency. This chain joins TRBV28 and TRBJ2-1. CDR3 size: 13 residues. Germline assignment: CDR1 MDHEN and CDR2 SYDVKM. CDR3: CASSLSVYNEQFF.

The chain links TRBV12-3 or TRBV12-4 to TRBJ2-7; TCRdb's D gene call, TRBD2, goes unchecked for lack of DNA. This CDR3 has 14 amino acids. The CDR3 here is CASSFGSGRNEQYF.

Its frequency marks this clonotype as medium-sized. The gene calls are TRBV7-9 and TRBJ2-1; TCRdb outputs TRBD2, but without DNA this stays unchecked. The V gene's germline CDR1 is SEHNR and CDR2 FQNEAQ (reference sequence). CDR3 length: 14 amino acids. This CDR3 is CASSFTSGENEQFF.

Frequency places this clonotype as medium-sized. This chain's CDR3 is CASSSIYKALAGILNEQFF. V and J are TRBV7-2 and TRBJ2-1; TCRdb proposes TRBD2, but this gene call is untestable without DNA. CDR3 length equals 19 residues. Germline assignment: CDR1 SGHTA and CDR2 FQGNSA. Full variable domain (remainder filled in from reference TRBV7-2 and TRBJ2-1): GAGVSQSPSNKVTEKGKDVELRCDPISGHTALYWYRQSLGQGLEFLIYFQGNSAPDKSGLPSDRFSAERTGGSVSTLTIQRTQQEDSAVYLCASSSIYKALAGILNEQFFGPGTRLTVL.

This clonotype is classed as medium-sized by frequency. This chain links TRBV7-2 with TRBJ2-7; the D call of TRBD2 rests on TCRdb alone, since no DNA is present to check it. CDR1 and CDR2 (germline): SGHTA, FQGNSA. The CDR3 covers 14 residues. The CDR3: CASSLGGSGYEQYF.

The chain employs TRBV29-1 and TRBJ1-4; without DNA, the TCRdb call of TRBD1 cannot be checked. This CDR3 spans 15 amino acids. CDR1 is SQVTM and CDR2 is ANQGSEA in the germline V gene. CDR3 in amino acids: CSVKRGTRGNEKLFF.

The chain is built from TRBV2 and TRBJ2-3; the D call from TCRdb, TRBD2, cannot be confirmed without DNA. The CDR3 loop spans 15 amino acids. The V gene's germline CDR1 is SNHLY and CDR2 FYNNEI. The CDR3 loop is CASSTELAPADTQYF.

Measured by frequency, this clonotype is medium-sized. The chain links TRBV5-1 to TRBJ1-1. This CDR3 spans 15 amino acids. CDR1 and CDR2 (germline): SGHRS, YFSETQ. CDR3: CASSPFGDRNTEAFF.

This clonotype shows up as medium-sized by frequency. This sequence joins TRBV9 and TRBJ2-3; with no DNA, the TCRdb D assignment of TRBD1 cannot be verified. This CDR3 region has 15 residues. Germline assignment: CDR1 SGDLS and CDR2 YYNGEE. CDR3 residues: CASSVVPGGTDTQYF. Using reference TRBV9 and TRBJ2-3 for the parts outside the CDR3, the full variable domain is DSGVTQTPKHLITATGQRVTLRCSPRSGDLSVYWYQQSLDQGLQFLIQYYNGEERAKGNILERFSAQQFPDLHSELNLSSLELGDSALYFCASSVVPGGTDTQYFGPGTRLTVL.

Its frequency marks this clonotype as medium-sized. V gene TRBV14 combines with J gene TRBJ1-5; TCRdb names TRBD1, which stays unverified in the absence of DNA. CDR3 size: 13 residues. Germline-derived CDR1 and CDR2 are SGHDN and FVKESK. The CDR3 protein is CASSVGTNQPQHF.

The chain links TRBV20-1 to TRBJ2-3; TCRdb designates TRBD1, a call that cannot be tested without DNA. Germline V gene sequence: CDR1 DFQATT, CDR2 SNEGSKA (reference sequence). This CDR3 has 16 residues. CDR3: CSARDLGEQVTDTQYF.

This clonotype is medium-sized by frequency. The chain has TRBV5-4 and TRBJ1-2. Germline V gives CDR1 SGHNT, CDR2 YYREEE (reference sequence). CDR3 length equals 12 residues. This chain's CDR3 is CASSFNRDGYTF.

Judged by frequency, this clonotype is medium-sized. The chain carries TRBV7-8 and TRBJ2-5; TCRdb's assignment of TRBD2 cannot be checked, as there is no DNA. Germline CDR1 reads SGHVS; CDR2 reads FQNEAQ. The CDR3 runs 16 residues. CDR3 loop: CASSLAHAGGPQTQYF.

This chain uses TRBV20-1 with TRBJ1-2; checking the TCRdb D call of TRBD1 is not possible without DNA. Germline V gene data show CDR1 as DFQATT and CDR2 as SNEGSKA (reference sequence). The CDR3 is 13 amino acids. CDR3 loop: CSAGTGGDYGYTF.

This clonotype counts as medium-sized by frequency. The chain employs TRBV7-6 and TRBJ1-3; as DNA is missing, the TRBD1 call by TCRdb cannot be tested. The CDR3 has 14 residues. In germline, CDR1 is SGHVS, CDR2 FNYEAQ. CDR3 sequence reads: CASSPRDRRDTIYF.

Judged by frequency, this clonotype is medium-sized (0.01 to 0.1%). V gene TRBV28 combines with J gene TRBJ2-1; the TRBD1 assignment by TCRdb is unverifiable without DNA. The CDR3 totals 12 residues. Looked up from germline, CDR1 is MDHEN and CDR2 is SYDVKM. CDR3 region: CASFRGGNEQFF.

This clonotype counts as medium-sized by frequency. The CDR3 sequence: CASSPPGQADEQYF. This chain joins TRBV7-6 and TRBJ2-7; TCRdb proposes TRBD1, but this gene call is untestable without DNA. The CDR3 extends over 14 amino acids. Per germline, CDR1 SGHVS and CDR2 FNYEAQ.

Its frequency marks this clonotype as medium-sized. The chain's CDR3 is CASSIIAGGPYEQFF. This chain joins TRBV6-2 or TRBV6-3 and TRBJ2-1; TCRdb's D gene call, TRBD2, goes unchecked for lack of DNA. The CDR3 loop spans 15 amino acids. In germline, CDR1 is MNHEY, CDR2 SVGEGT.

The gene calls are TRBV4-1 and TRBJ2-1; with no DNA, the TCRdb D assignment of TRBD2 cannot be verified. The CDR3 is made up of 18 amino acids. The germline V gene has CDR1 MGHRA and CDR2 YSYEKL. The CDR3 region is CASSQEVGLAGAYNEQFF.